Following are 8 T cell receptor beta chains from one sample sequenced in a study of T-cell reconstitution after alpha-beta-depleted transplantation in children. Unique molecular identifiers were incorporated into the prepared TCRbeta library. TCRdb used MiXCR to reprocess the PCR reads, holding one entry per CDR3 protein. The data contain a few hundred thousand distinct CDR3 sequences, roughly 27% of them singletons. The specimen was PBMCs, collected before TCRalphabeta/CD19-depleted stem cell transplant. The receptors stem from a boy younger than two with Wiskott-Aldrich syndrome, due to receive a stem cell transplant.

The chain recombines TRBV5-6 with TRBJ2-3, with TRBD2 matching 9 bases. Germline loops: CDR1 SGHDT, CDR2 YYEEEE. CDR3 size: 16 residues. With 4 bases clipped from V and 5 bases from J, the junction kept 11 bases outside the gene matches. The CDR3 protein is CASSPWGRLAVDTQYF. CDR3 coding DNA: TGTGCCAGCAGCCCGTGGGGGCGACTAGCGGTAGATACGCAGTATTTT.

V gene TRBV9 combines with J gene TRBJ2-1; TRBD1 agrees at 8 bases. The junction had 5 bases not matched to a gene; V was cut back by 0 bases and J by 6 bases. Looked up from germline, CDR1 is SGDLS and CDR2 is YYNGEE. The CDR3 has 15 residues. CDR3 DNA sequence: TGTGCCAGCAGCGTAGCTACGGACAGGGCCAATGAGCAGTTCTTC. Its protein product is CASSVATDRANEQFF.

The V call is TRBV4-2, the J call TRBJ2-1; 7 nucleotides match TRBD2. Germline V CDR1 and CDR2: LGHNA, YNFKEQ. The CDR3 totals 16 residues. With 1 base clipped from V and 1 base from J, the junction kept 4 bases outside the gene matches. CDR3 DNA: TGTGCCAGCAGCCAAGTCGGGAGGAAATCCTACAATGAGCAGTTCTTC. Translation: CASSQVGRKSYNEQFF.

The chain combines TRBV5-1 with TRBJ1-1; the D gene is possibly TRBD1 (6 bases). Per the germline V gene, CDR1 is SGHRS and CDR2 is YFSETQ. This CDR3 has 16 amino acids. V dropped 3 bases and J dropped 0 bases, with 15 bases sitting between them. CDR3 protein: CASSSGLQGVNTEAFF. The DNA of the CDR3 is TGCGCCAGCAGCTCGGGTTTACAGGGCGTGAACACTGAAGCTTTCTTT.

The chain uses TRBV12-3 or TRBV12-4 and TRBJ2-1; 10 bases fit TRBD2. The CDR3 loop spans 18 amino acids. The J segment lost 0 bases and the V segment lost 4 bases, leaving 9 bases of the junction unmatched. The CDR3 sequence is CASSYPSGSWSSYNEQFF. In DNA form, the CDR3 reads TGTGCCAGCAGTTACCCTAGCGGGAGTTGGAGCTCCTACAATGAGCAGTTCTTC.

This clonotype turned up a few times. CDR3 DNA: TGTGCCAGCAGTCTACGACTAGCTAGGTTCGGGGAGCTGTTTTTT. Residues: CASSLRLARFGELFF. This sequence joins TRBV12-3 or TRBV12-4 and TRBJ2-2, with 7 bases that match TRBD2. V dropped 5 bases and J dropped 7; count of bases not matched to a gene: 10. This CDR3 spans 15 amino acids.

This clonotype has only a few counts. The gene calls are TRBV7-8 and TRBJ2-3; 15 bases map to TRBD2. The CDR3 spans 18 residues. With 4 bases clipped from V and 1 base from J, the junction kept 6 bases outside the gene matches. Germline CDR1 SGHVS, CDR2 FQNEAQ. For the CDR3, the DNA is TGTGCCAGCAGCTCTTGGACTAGCGGGAGGGCCGGCACAGATACGCAGTATTTT. This translates into CASSSWTSGRAGTDTQYF. Combining the CDR3 with reference TRBV7-8 and TRBJ2-3 gives the whole variable domain GAGVSQSPRYKVAKRGQDVALRCDPISGHVSLFWYQQALGQGPEFLTYFQNEAQLDKSGLPSDRFFAERPEGSVSTLKIQRTQQEDSAVYLCASSSWTSGRAGTDTQYFGPGTRLTVL.

The table lists this clonotype with a few counts. The rearrangement uses TRBV5-5 and TRBJ2-4, with D hard to call. The germline V and J ends were trimmed by 0 bases and 1 base, with 8 bases remaining between them. CDR1 and CDR2 from the germline V gene are SGHKS and YYEKEE (reference sequence). The CDR3 is 15 amino acids. The CDR3 nucleotides read TGTGCCAGCAGCTTGGTTCCGGATGCCAAAAACATTCAGTACTTC. This gives the protein CASSLVPDAKNIQYF.